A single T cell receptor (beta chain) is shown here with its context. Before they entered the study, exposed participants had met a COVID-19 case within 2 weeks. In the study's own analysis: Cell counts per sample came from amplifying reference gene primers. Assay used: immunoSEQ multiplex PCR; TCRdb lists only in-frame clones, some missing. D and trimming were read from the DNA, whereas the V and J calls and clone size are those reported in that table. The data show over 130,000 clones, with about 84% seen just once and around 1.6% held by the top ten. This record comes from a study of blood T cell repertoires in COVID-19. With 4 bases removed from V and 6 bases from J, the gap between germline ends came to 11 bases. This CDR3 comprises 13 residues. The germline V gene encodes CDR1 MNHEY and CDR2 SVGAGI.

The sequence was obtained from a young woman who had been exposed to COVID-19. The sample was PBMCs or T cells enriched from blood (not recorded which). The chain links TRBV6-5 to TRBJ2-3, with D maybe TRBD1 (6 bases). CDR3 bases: TGTGCCAGCAGTTTCACAGGGCGGGATACGCAGTATTTT. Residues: CASSFTGRDTQYF.